The 3 T cell receptor beta chains below were found in one sample sequenced in a study of response to subunit inactivated influenza vaccine. TCRdb re-analysed the RT-PCR reads in MiXCR, keeping a single row per CDR3 protein. The sample gives around 160,000 distinct CDR3 sequences, approximately 10% of which show up once; around 12% is in the top ten. The source material was non-naive T cells sorted from PBMCs, sampled roughly 45 days after vaccination. The receptors here all came from a man over 45 who received an inactivated influenza vaccine.

This clonotype showed up many times. The chain is built from TRBV9 and TRBJ2-7, with TRBD1 identical over 9 bases. V lost 0 bases and J lost 5; bases outside the gene matches: 9. The V gene's germline CDR1 is SGDLS and CDR2 YYNGEE. CDR3 size: 16 residues. The CDR3 reads CASSVDVGQGTDEQYF. In nucleotides, the CDR3 is TGTGCCAGCAGCGTAGACGTCGGACAGGGGACCGACGAGCAGTACTTC.

This clonotype showed up just once. The chain combines TRBV29-1 with TRBJ2-7, with a weak D call TRBD1 (7 bases). V lost 5 bases and J lost 5, with 22 bases in between. This CDR3 region has 15 residues. Looked up from germline, CDR1 is SQVTM and CDR2 is ANQGSEA. CDR3 in amino acids: CSVLGWGQRVNEQYF. CDR3 nucleotide sequence: TGCAGCGTTCTCGGGTGGGGACAGCGGGTTAACGAGCAGTACTTC.

The V gene is TRBV18, the J gene TRBJ2-3; tentative D call: TRBD2 (6 bases). The germline V gene has CDR1 KGHSH and CDR2 LQKENI. Trimming pared 5 bases from V and 0 bases from J, leaving 9 bases between. CDR3 length: 14 residues. This chain's CDR3 is CASSAGTSTDTQYF. The CDR3 DNA follows: TGTGCCAGCTCAGCAGGGACTAGCACAGATACGCAGTATTTT.